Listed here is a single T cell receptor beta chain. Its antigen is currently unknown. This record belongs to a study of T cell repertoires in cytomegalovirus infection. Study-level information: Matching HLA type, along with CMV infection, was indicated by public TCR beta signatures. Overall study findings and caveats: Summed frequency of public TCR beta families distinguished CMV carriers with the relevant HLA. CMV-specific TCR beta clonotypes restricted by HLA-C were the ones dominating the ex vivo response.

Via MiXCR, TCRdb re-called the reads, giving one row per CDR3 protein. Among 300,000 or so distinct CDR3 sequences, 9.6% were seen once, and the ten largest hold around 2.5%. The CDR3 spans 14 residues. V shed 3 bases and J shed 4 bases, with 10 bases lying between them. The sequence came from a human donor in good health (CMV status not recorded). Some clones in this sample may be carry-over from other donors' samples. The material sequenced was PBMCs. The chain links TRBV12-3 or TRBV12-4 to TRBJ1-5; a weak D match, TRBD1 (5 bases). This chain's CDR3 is CASSFQGNNQPQHF. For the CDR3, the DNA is TGTGCCAGCAGTTTCCAGGGAAATAATCAGCCCCAGCATTTT.